Each of the 8 T cell receptor beta chains below was sequenced from the same sample in a study of cytomegalovirus exposure and HLA in healthy donors. With 60 Vbeta and 13 Jbeta primers, the PCR was carried out. Here immunoSEQ multiplex PCR was the method, and the copy in TCRdb shows in-frame clones only, minus some. The repertoire holds about 150,000 clones, with 60% to 85% as singletons. Sequencing was done on a sample of PBMCs. The receptors were gathered from a woman aged 40-49 years in good health and CMV-seronegative.

The chain joins TRBV4-1 to TRBJ2-3; 9 bases line up with TRBD2. CDR1 and CDR2 from the germline V gene are MGHRA and YSYEKL. The CDR3 is 20 residues long. With 0 bases clipped from V and 0 bases from J, the junction kept 13 bases outside the gene matches. The CDR3 protein is CASSQDQLQRGASSTDTQYF. The CDR3 DNA reads TGCGCCAGCAGCCAAGATCAGCTCCAGCGGGGGGCCTCTAGCACAGATACGCAGTATTTT.

This chain joins TRBV30 and TRBJ1-1; a possible D gene is TRBD1 (5 bases). The CDR3 consists of 15 residues. V was pared by 3 bases and J by 8 bases, with 22 bases between. Germline V gene data show CDR1 as GTSNPN and CDR2 as SVGIG (reference sequence). CDR3 sequence (DNA): TGTGCCTGGAGCCCTTCGTTCGGCAGCGGGACGGAAGCTTTCTTT. Protein product: CAWSPSFGSGTEAFF.

V usage is TRBV27 and J usage is TRBJ2-1; TRBD1 agrees at 7 bases. The V segment lost 4 bases and the J segment 5 bases; nucleotides outside the gene matches: 11. The V gene's germline CDR1 is MNHEY and CDR2 SMNVEV (reference sequence). This CDR3 region has 16 residues. The CDR3 spells CASSSQTGHLDNEQFF. The CDR3, as DNA: TGTGCCAGCAGTTCACAGACAGGGCATTTAGACAATGAGCAGTTCTTC.

The rearrangement joins TRBV5-1 to TRBJ2-2; D may be TRBD2 (6 bases). V was cut by 4 bases and J by 3 bases, with 13 bases left in between. This CDR3 is built from 15 residues. Per the germline V gene, CDR1 is SGHRS and CDR2 is YFSETQ. CDR3 sequence (DNA): TGCGCCAGCAGCCACCGACTAGGGGACACCGGGGAGCTGTTTTTT. Translating gives CASSHRLGDTGELFF.

V and J are TRBV18 and TRBJ1-1, with D maybe TRBD1 (6 bases). The CDR3 runs 16 residues. In germline, CDR1 is KGHSH, CDR2 LQKENI. V lost 4 bases, J lost 4 bases, and 19 bases lay in between. The CDR3 region is CASSLSPGVGSTEAFF. In DNA form, the CDR3 reads TGTGCCAGCTCACTTTCGCCAGGGGTAGGGAGCACTGAAGCTTTCTTT.

The gene calls are TRBV4-1 and TRBJ2-1; 7 bases align to TRBD2. CDR3 length: 16 amino acids. Germline V gene data show CDR1 as MGHRA and CDR2 as YSYEKL. Germline trimming cut 4 bases from V and 8 bases from J; bases unmatched to any gene: 14. The CDR3 loop is CASSRLGSGQRDEQFF. CDR3 nucleotides: TGCGCCAGCAGCCGCCTCGGTAGCGGGCAACGAGATGAGCAGTTCTTC.

The V and J genes are TRBV19 and TRBJ1-1; D remains unclear. CDR1 is LNHDA, CDR2 SQIVND, per germline (reference sequence). The CDR3 covers 14 residues. V lost 6 bases, J lost 0 bases, and 11 bases lay in between. The CDR3: CASSSDFLNTEAFF. CDR3 nucleotides: TGTGCCAGTAGCTCGGACTTTCTGAACACTGAAGCTTTCTTT.

The sample holds a few counts of this clone. This sequence joins TRBV5-1 and TRBJ1-2; TRBD1 is a possible D gene (6 bases). Trimming cost V 2 bases and J 8 bases, with 16 bases left between them. The CDR3 consists of 14 residues. The germline V gene encodes CDR1 SGHRS and CDR2 YFSETQ. Here the CDR3 reads CASSLGAGARGYTF. Written as DNA, the CDR3 is TGCGCCAGCAGCTTAGGGGCAGGGGCGCGGGGCTACACCTTC.